The TCR beta chain under discussion was sequenced for a study of a mutant IDH1 vaccine in newly diagnosed glioma. Study outcomes and limitations: Immune responses induced by vaccination arose in 93.3% of the patients.

The time point was: baseline, week 1 (first vaccination visit). Treatment given: pre-vaccination baseline after standard-of-care therapy. Only in-frame clones appear in the TCRdb table, and some are missing; sequencing was by immunoSEQ multiplex PCR. The table records 70,000 to 100,000 clones, roughly 80% of them present only once. Note on this clone: Its antigen remains unknown.

Trimming removed 0 bases from V and 6 bases from J, with 4 bases in between. CDR3 length: 12 amino acids. Per the germline V gene, CDR1 is SGHDT and CDR2 is YYEEEE. The sample consisted of PBMCs, taken from a glioma patient treated with radiotherapy, temozolomide or both. This sequence was found in a middle-aged man with glioma. Some clones in this sample may be carry-over from other donors' samples. This chain connects TRBV5-6 to TRBJ2-1; D not resolved. The CDR3 DNA sequence: TGTGCCAGCAGCTTGGGGCTCAATGAGCAGTTCTTC. This codes for CASSLGLNEQFF.